One sample yielded the 2 T cell receptor beta chains listed below, sequenced in a study of PD-1 blockade in mismatch repair-deficient tumors. Clones were read by immunoSEQ multiplex PCR, and TCRdb kept only the in-frame ones, dropping some. This table has 76,000 or so clones, 65% to 85% appearing once. This material consisted of peripheral blood, taken 44 weeks after starting pembrolizumab. These receptors were obtained from an adult with mismatch repair-deficient cancer.

This chain connects TRBV7-3 to TRBJ1-5; D remains ambiguous. Germline CDR1 and CDR2: SGHTA and FQGTGA. The CDR3 has 12 amino acids. CDR3 sequence reads: CASRISNQPQHF. The CDR3 DNA follows: TGTGCTTCGCGCATTAGCAATCAGCCCCAGCATTTT. The full variable domain, completed using reference TRBV7-3 and TRBJ1-5, is GAGVSQTPSNKVTEKGKYVELRCDPISGHTALYWYRQSLGQGPEFLIYFQGTGAADDSGLPNDRFFAVRPEGSVSTLKIQRTERGDSAVYLCASRISNQPQHFGDGTRLSIL.

This rearrangement joins TRBV27 to TRBJ2-7; 7 bases align to TRBD2. V shed 2 bases, J shed 0 bases, and the junction held 16 bases outside the gene matches. Germline V gives CDR1 MNHEY, CDR2 SMNVEV (reference sequence). This CDR3 is built from 19 residues. The CDR3 nucleotides are TGTGCCAGCAGTTTAACCCCCGGGGGGTCGGTGTTAGGCTCCTACGAGCAGTACTTC. This translates into CASSLTPGGSVLGSYEQYF.